A selection of T cell receptor beta chains follows, all from one sample in a study of blood T cell repertoires in COVID-19. Using immunoSEQ multiplex PCR, the repertoire was profiled, and TCRdb retains in-frame clones only, with some absent. Here the sample spans about 180,000 clones, approximately 78% being singletons. The source material was PBMCs or T cells enriched from blood (not recorded which). The receptors stem from a woman between 45 and 60 years old who had recovered from COVID-19. Both conserved end residues are part of each CDR3. Each record gives: V gene, clone size, J gene, CDR3 length, D gene, CDR3 protein, CDR3 DNA. D genes are given only for firm matches. Where a row states a size, it is once, few, many or the class of an expanded clone; other rows omit it.

V gene: TRBV28; clone size: .; J gene: TRBJ1-5; CDR3 length: 15; D gene: .; CDR3 protein: CASSRGLNTNQPQHF; CDR3 DNA: TGTGCCAGCAGTCGAGGACTCAATACTAATCAGCCCCAGCATTTT
V gene: TRBV28; clone size: once; J gene: TRBJ2-1; CDR3 length: 14; D gene: .; CDR3 protein: CASSSELPNNEQFF; CDR3 DNA: TGTGCCAGCAGTTCGGAACTACCGAACAATGAGCAGTTCTTC
V gene: TRBV5-1; clone size: .; J gene: TRBJ2-3; CDR3 length: 16; D gene: TRBD2; CDR3 protein: CASSLVPASGTDTQYF; CDR3 DNA: TGCGCCAGCAGCTTAGTCCCCGCTAGCGGGACAGATACGCAGTATTTT
V gene: TRBV27; clone size: .; J gene: TRBJ1-2; CDR3 length: 14; D gene: TRBD1; CDR3 protein: CASSFNLGQGSYTF; CDR3 DNA: TGTGCCAGCAGTTTCAACCTCGGACAGGGTAGCTACACCTTC
V gene: TRBV5-1; clone size: .; J gene: TRBJ2-7; CDR3 length: 14; D gene: .; CDR3 protein: CASSSAEEGYEQYF; CDR3 DNA: TGCGCCAGCAGCTCTGCGGAGGAGGGATACGAGCAGTACTTC
V gene: TRBV28; clone size: few; J gene: TRBJ1-2; CDR3 length: 17; D gene: TRBD1; CDR3 protein: CASSSTGTGAANYGYTF; CDR3 DNA: TGTGCCAGCAGTTCAACGGGGACAGGGGCAGCGAACTATGGCTACACCTTC
V gene: TRBV7-2; clone size: .; J gene: TRBJ2-7; CDR3 length: 15; D gene: TRBD2; CDR3 protein: CASSVSGGSTYEQYF; CDR3 DNA: TGTGCCAGCAGCGTCTCGGGAGGGTCAACCTACGAGCAGTACTTC
V gene: TRBV29-1; clone size: .; J gene: TRBJ1-2; CDR3 length: 14; D gene: .; CDR3 protein: CSVFEGAEFYGYTF; CDR3 DNA: TGCAGCGTTTTTGAGGGAGCGGAGTTCTACGGCTACACCTTC
V gene: TRBV7-2; clone size: once; J gene: TRBJ2-5; CDR3 length: 15; D gene: TRBD1; CDR3 protein: CASSREGQRQETQYF; CDR3 DNA: TGTGCCAGCTCCCGAGAGGGACAGAGACAAGAGACCCAGTACTTC
V gene: TRBV3-1/TRBV3-2; clone size: .; J gene: TRBJ2-1; CDR3 length: 17; D gene: .; CDR3 protein: CASSSHSQGKLDNEQFF; CDR3 DNA: TGTGCCAGCAGCTCCCACTCCCAGGGGAAGTTGGACAATGAGCAGTTCTTC
V gene: TRBV5-1; clone size: .; J gene: TRBJ2-7; CDR3 length: 14; D gene: .; CDR3 protein: CASPLGVQDYEQYF; CDR3 DNA: TGCGCCAGCCCCTTAGGGGTCCAGGACTACGAGCAGTACTTC
V gene: TRBV19; clone size: once; J gene: TRBJ2-1; CDR3 length: 13; D gene: TRBD2; CDR3 protein: CASSPGLAGEQFF; CDR3 DNA: TGTGCCAGTAGTCCAGGACTAGCAGGCGAGCAGTTCTTC
V gene: TRBV19; clone size: .; J gene: TRBJ1-5; CDR3 length: 15; D gene: .; CDR3 protein: CASSISEGSNQPQHF; CDR3 DNA: TGTGCCAGTAGTATCTCTGAGGGAAGCAATCAGCCCCAGCATTTT
V gene: TRBV5-1; clone size: .; J gene: TRBJ2-5; CDR3 length: 13; D gene: .; CDR3 protein: CASSLAVQETQYF; CDR3 DNA: TGCGCCAGCAGCTTGGCCGTGCAAGAGACCCAGTACTTC
V gene: TRBV5-1; clone size: .; J gene: TRBJ2-7; CDR3 length: 11; D gene: .; CDR3 protein: CASSTEYEQYF; CDR3 DNA: TGCGCCAGCAGCACCGAGTACGAGCAGTACTTC
V gene: TRBV19; clone size: .; J gene: TRBJ2-6; CDR3 length: 18; D gene: TRBD2; CDR3 protein: CASSIMSGSQAGANVLTF; CDR3 DNA: TGTGCCAGTAGTATCATGAGCGGGAGCCAGGCTGGGGCCAACGTCCTGACTTTC
V gene: TRBV14; clone size: .; J gene: TRBJ1-1; CDR3 length: 17; D gene: TRBD1; CDR3 protein: CASSLRTGGYSGTEAFF; CDR3 DNA: TGTGCCAGCAGCTTAAGGACAGGGGGCTACTCGGGCACTGAAGCTTTCTTT
V gene: TRBV12-3/TRBV12-4; clone size: .; J gene: TRBJ2-7; CDR3 length: 11; D gene: .; CDR3 protein: CASMRDSGQYF; CDR3 DNA: TGTGCCAGCATGAGGGACTCAGGGCAGTACTTC
V gene: TRBV28; clone size: .; J gene: TRBJ1-5; CDR3 length: 16; D gene: .; CDR3 protein: CASSLLSRLSNQPQHF; CDR3 DNA: TGTGCCAGCAGTTTATTATCCAGACTTAGCAATCAGCCCCAGCATTTT
V gene: TRBV7-2; clone size: .; J gene: TRBJ2-1; CDR3 length: 15; D gene: .; CDR3 protein: CASIALQGFLNEQFF; CDR3 DNA: TGTGCCAGCATAGCCTTACAGGGTTTTCTCAATGAGCAGTTCTTC
V gene: TRBV5-1; clone size: once; J gene: TRBJ1-2; CDR3 length: 16; D gene: .; CDR3 protein: CASSSLGQQVNYGYTF; CDR3 DNA: TGCGCCAGCAGCTCCCTCGGACAGCAAGTTAACTATGGCTACACCTTC
V gene: TRBV5-4; clone size: few; J gene: TRBJ1-2; CDR3 length: 14; D gene: .; CDR3 protein: CASSLAGGDYGYTF; CDR3 DNA: TGTGCCAGCAGCTTGGCGGGGGGGGACTATGGCTACACCTTC
V gene: TRBV10-3; clone size: few; J gene: TRBJ1-1; CDR3 length: 13; D gene: TRBD1; CDR3 protein: CATGGGVNTEAFF; CDR3 DNA: TGTGCCACAGGGGGCGGTGTTAACACTGAAGCTTTCTTT
V gene: TRBV6-2/TRBV6-3; clone size: few; J gene: TRBJ1-2; CDR3 length: 15; D gene: .; CDR3 protein: CASSYGAIRAYGYTF; CDR3 DNA: TGTGCCAGCAGTTACGGGGCAATCCGGGCCTATGGCTACACCTTC
V gene: TRBV7-2; clone size: .; J gene: TRBJ2-5; CDR3 length: 15; D gene: TRBD2; CDR3 protein: CASSLFGTSEETQYF; CDR3 DNA: TGTGCCAGCAGCTTATTTGGTACTAGCGAAGAGACCCAGTACTTC
V gene: TRBV27; clone size: .; J gene: TRBJ1-1; CDR3 length: 15; D gene: .; CDR3 protein: CASSLSLNYGTEAFF; CDR3 DNA: TGTGCCAGCAGTTTATCCCTCAACTACGGAACTGAAGCTTTCTTT
V gene: TRBV2; clone size: .; J gene: TRBJ2-2; CDR3 length: 14; D gene: .; CDR3 protein: CASTPSTVLGELFF; CDR3 DNA: TGTGCCAGCACCCCTAGCACTGTTCTCGGGGAGCTGTTTTTT
V gene: TRBV6-2/TRBV6-3; clone size: .; J gene: TRBJ2-7; CDR3 length: 18; D gene: TRBD2; CDR3 protein: CASSYSAHTGLATYEQYF; CDR3 DNA: TGTGCCAGCAGTTACTCGGCCCATACGGGACTAGCTACCTACGAGCAGTACTTC
V gene: TRBV4-2; clone size: .; J gene: TRBJ2-3; CDR3 length: 17; D gene: TRBD2; CDR3 protein: CATTQEGAGGGADTQYF; CDR3 DNA: TGTGCCACCACCCAAGAAGGCGCGGGAGGGGGGGCAGATACGCAGTATTTT
V gene: TRBV5-1; clone size: .; J gene: TRBJ2-3; CDR3 length: 14; D gene: .; CDR3 protein: CASSPAGSADTQYF; CDR3 DNA: TGCGCCAGCAGCCCCGCAGGGTCGGCAGATACGCAGTATTTT
V gene: TRBV11-2; clone size: .; J gene: TRBJ2-2; CDR3 length: 16; D gene: TRBD1; CDR3 protein: CASRLLRGRTTGELFF; CDR3 DNA: TGTGCCAGCAGGCTACTCAGGGGGCGCACCACCGGGGAGCTGTTTTTT
V gene: TRBV27; clone size: once; J gene: TRBJ1-1; CDR3 length: 13; D gene: TRBD1; CDR3 protein: CASSLFEGAGAFF; CDR3 DNA: TGTGCCAGCAGTTTATTTGAGGGGGCTGGCGCTTTCTTT
V gene: TRBV28; clone size: .; J gene: TRBJ2-3; CDR3 length: 13; D gene: .; CDR3 protein: CASSFQSTDTQYF; CDR3 DNA: TGTGCCAGCAGTTTTCAGAGCACAGATACGCAGTATTTT
V gene: TRBV5-4; clone size: .; J gene: TRBJ2-1; CDR3 length: 13; D gene: TRBD2; CDR3 protein: CASSDRGGREQFF; CDR3 DNA: TGTGCCAGCAGCGACCGGGGGGGCAGAGAGCAGTTCTTC
V gene: TRBV28; clone size: .; J gene: TRBJ2-1; CDR3 length: 14; D gene: TRBD2; CDR3 protein: CAIERSGMENEQFF; CDR3 DNA: TGTGCCATTGAACGTAGCGGGATGGAGAATGAGCAGTTCTTC
V gene: TRBV9; clone size: .; J gene: TRBJ2-1; CDR3 length: 19; D gene: TRBD2; CDR3 protein: CASSARTSGRFSTIDEQFF; CDR3 DNA: TGTGCCAGCAGTGCCAGGACTAGCGGGAGGTTCTCTACAATCGATGAGCAGTTCTTC
V gene: TRBV30; clone size: .; J gene: TRBJ1-3; CDR3 length: 13; D gene: .; CDR3 protein: CAWSVTGGNTIYF; CDR3 DNA: TGTGCCTGGAGTGTTACAGGGGGAAACACCATATATTTT
V gene: TRBV2; clone size: once; J gene: TRBJ2-5; CDR3 length: 12; D gene: .; CDR3 protein: CASTSSTETQYF; CDR3 DNA: TGTGCCAGCACAAGTAGTACAGAGACCCAGTACTTC
V gene: TRBV5-4; clone size: .; J gene: TRBJ1-3; CDR3 length: 16; D gene: .; CDR3 protein: CASSLGQSSSGNTIYF; CDR3 DNA: TGTGCCAGCAGCTTGGGACAGAGTAGCTCTGGAAACACCATATATTTT
V gene: TRBV15; clone size: .; J gene: TRBJ2-7; CDR3 length: 14; D gene: TRBD1; CDR3 protein: CATSLDRGLYEQYF; CDR3 DNA: TGTGCCACCAGTCTCGACAGGGGGCTGTACGAGCAGTACTTC
V gene: TRBV30; clone size: .; J gene: TRBJ1-1; CDR3 length: 13; D gene: TRBD1; CDR3 protein: CAWKRTGLTEAFF; CDR3 DNA: TGTGCCTGGAAGAGGACAGGGCTCACTGAAGCTTTCTTT
V gene: TRBV10-3; clone size: once; J gene: TRBJ2-6; CDR3 length: 17; D gene: TRBD1; CDR3 protein: CAISRDRRGSGANVLTF; CDR3 DNA: TGTGCCATCAGTAGGGACAGGAGGGGCTCTGGGGCCAACGTCCTGACTTTC
V gene: TRBV5-1; clone size: .; J gene: TRBJ2-1; CDR3 length: 17; D gene: .; CDR3 protein: CASSLVGSGSYYNEQFF; CDR3 DNA: TGCGCCAGCAGCCTTGTAGGATCCGGGAGCTACTACAATGAGCAGTTCTTC